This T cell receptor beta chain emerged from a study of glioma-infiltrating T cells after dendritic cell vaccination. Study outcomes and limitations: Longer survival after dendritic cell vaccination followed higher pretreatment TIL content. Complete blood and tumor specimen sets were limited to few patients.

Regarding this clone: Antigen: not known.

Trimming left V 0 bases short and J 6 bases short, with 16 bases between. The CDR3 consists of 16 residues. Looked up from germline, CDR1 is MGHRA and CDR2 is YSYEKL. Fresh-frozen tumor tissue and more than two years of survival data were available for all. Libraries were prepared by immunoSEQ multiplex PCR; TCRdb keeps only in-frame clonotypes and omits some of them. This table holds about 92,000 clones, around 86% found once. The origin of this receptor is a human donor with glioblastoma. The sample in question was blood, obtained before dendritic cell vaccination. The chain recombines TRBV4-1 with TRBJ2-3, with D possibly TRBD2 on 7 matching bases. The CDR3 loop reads CASSQEEWGGADTQYF. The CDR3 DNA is TGCGCCAGCAGCCAAGAAGAGTGGGGGGGGGCGGATACGCAGTATTTT.